Each of the 27 T cell receptor beta chains below was sequenced from the same sample in a study of blood T cells in healthy people across ages. For the second PCR, which ran for about 7 to 11 cycles, a sample-barcoded 5' primer and a J-beta primer mix were used. TCRdb called the 5' RACE reads again in MiXCR, with one record for every CDR3 protein. Of more than 800,000 distinct CDR3 sequences in the sample, under 35% were seen once. Material: blood. These receptors all stem from an elderly woman in good health.

This clonotype showed up many times. The CDR3 DNA follows: TGCAGTCCACGGACTGGCTCCTACGAGCAGTACTTC. Translating it yields CSPRTGSYEQYF. The chain recombines TRBV20-1 with TRBJ2-7; TRBD2 might be the D (5 bases). The CDR3 is made up of 12 amino acids. The germline gives CDR1 DFQATT, CDR2 SNEGSKA (reference sequence). The germline V and J ends were trimmed by 8 bases and 0 bases, with 11 bases remaining between them.

This clonotype was picked up many times. This chain joins TRBV5-1 and TRBJ2-4; 7 bases map to TRBD1. Germline CDR1 is SGHRS and CDR2 is YFSETQ. The CDR3 runs to 15 residues. With V trimmed by 4 bases and J by 4 bases, 8 bases remained unmatched. CDR3 nucleotides: TGCGCCAGCAGCCCCCAGCCGACAGGGAAAAACATTCAGTACTTC. Translated: CASSPQPTGKNIQYF.

This clonotype was counted at least ten times. The J gene is TRBJ2-5, the V gene TRBV4-3, with TRBD2 matching over 12 bases. Germline-derived CDR1 and CDR2 are LGHNA and YSLEER. The CDR3 totals 15 residues. V dropped 2 bases and J dropped 4; count of bases not matched to a gene: 2. For the CDR3, the DNA is TGCGCCAGCAGCCAAACTAGCGGGGGGACAGAGACCCAGTACTTC. Amino acids: CASSQTSGGTETQYF.

This clonotype turned up a few times. V is TRBV30 and J is TRBJ2-1; TRBD1 is a possible D gene (6 bases). The germline V and J ends were trimmed by 3 bases and 6 bases, with 15 bases remaining between them. The germline CDR1 and CDR2 sequences are GTSNPN and SVGIG (reference sequence). This CDR3 is 14 amino acids long. CDR3 loop: CAWRYRDNFNEQFF. DNA for the CDR3: TGTGCCTGGAGGTATCGGGACAACTTCAATGAGCAGTTCTTC.

This clonotype was seen repeatedly, ten times or more. This chain connects TRBV7-9 to TRBJ2-1; TRBD1 aligns across 10 bases. Germline-derived CDR1 and CDR2 are SEHNR and FQNEAQ (reference sequence). This CDR3 region has 16 residues. V lost 4 bases to trimming and J lost 8 bases; unmatched junction nucleotides: 11. CDR3 sequence (DNA): TGTGCCAGCAGCTCAGTCGACAGGGGGCTTAGGGATGAGCAGTTCTTC. Its protein is CASSSVDRGLRDEQFF. Together with reference TRBV7-9 and TRBJ2-1, the CDR3 gives the full variable domain: DTGVSQNPRHKITKRGQNVTFRCDPISEHNRLYWYRQTLGQGPEFLTYFQNEAQLEKSRLLSDRFSAERPKGSFSTLEIQRTEQGDSAMYLCASSSVDRGLRDEQFFGPGTRLTVL.

About this clonotype itself: Possible read error: a much larger clone is one base away. V and J are TRBV6-5 and TRBJ2-3, with TRBD2 identical over 10 bases. Germline trimming cut 6 bases from V and 5 bases from J; bases unmatched to any gene: 8. CDR3 length equals 15 residues. CDR1 and CDR2 (germline): MNHEY, SVGAGI. The CDR3 bases are TGTGCCAGCAGGAGGGGGGCTAGCGGGGGAGATACGCAGTATTTT. Protein product: CASRRGASGGDTQYF.

The table lists this clonotype with many counts. The chain recombines TRBV6-2 or TRBV6-3 with TRBJ2-3; perhaps TRBD2 as D (5 bases). The germline V and J ends were trimmed by 5 bases and 7 bases, with 10 bases remaining between them. The CDR3 runs 12 residues. Germline V gene lookup returns CDR1 MNHEY and CDR2 SVGEGT. The DNA for the CDR3 is TGTGCCAGCAGTAAGAGGGTTAATACGCAGTATTTT. Its protein product is CASSKRVNTQYF.

The chain combines TRBV6-2 or TRBV6-3 with TRBJ2-1, with 7 bases fitting TRBD2. The CDR3 loop spans 14 amino acids. V shed 4 bases, J shed 7 bases, and the junction held 7 bases outside the gene matches. Per germline, CDR1 MNHEY and CDR2 SVGEGT. CDR3 loop: CASSFRDYLNEQFF. Written as DNA, the CDR3 is TGTGCCAGCAGTTTCCGGGACTATCTGAATGAGCAGTTCTTC.

This clonotype was found many times. The CDR3 nucleotides are TGTGCCAGCAGTTTAAGTTCAGGGAACAATGAGCAGTTCTTC. It is translated as CASSLSSGNNEQFF. The rearrangement uses TRBV12-3 or TRBV12-4 and TRBJ2-1; D may be TRBD1 (5 bases). This CDR3 is 14 amino acids long. The V gene lost 2 bases and the J gene lost 5 bases, with 10 bases spanning the gap.

In this sample, this clonotype turned up many times. The chain employs TRBV4-3 and TRBJ2-7, with 8 bases that match TRBD1. Germline V gene data show CDR1 as LGHNA and CDR2 as YSLEER. The CDR3 sequence is 14 residues long. V gave up 1 base and J gave up 6 bases; unmatched junction bases: 5. CDR3 region: CASSQAQGVGEQYF. In DNA form, the CDR3 reads TGCGCCAGCAGCCAAGCACAGGGGGTGGGCGAGCAGTACTTC.

V usage is TRBV7-3 and J usage is TRBJ2-4; 7 bases line up with TRBD2. TRBJ2-7 matches the DNA end more closely, so the J call is doubtful. CDR1 is SGHTA and CDR2 is FQGTGA in the germline V gene. This CDR3 is built from 14 residues. CDR3 loop: CASSLVGGPGEQYF. CDR3 DNA sequence: TGTGCCAGCAGCTTAGTGGGAGGGCCAGGCGAGCAGTACTTC.

This clonotype was recorded at least ten times. The rearrangement links TRBV2 to TRBJ2-1, with TRBD1 matching 11 bases. The CDR3 length is 14 residues. Trimming at V came to 5 bases and at J to 7 bases, leaving 4 bases not matched to a gene. Per germline, CDR1 SNHLY and CDR2 FYNNEI. The CDR3 sequence is CASSWDRGWNEQFF. The CDR3 region has the DNA TGTGCCAGCAGTTGGGACAGGGGGTGGAATGAGCAGTTCTTC.

The chain has TRBV14 and TRBJ2-5; a weak D match, TRBD2 (7 bases). This CDR3 region has 17 residues. The germline CDR1 and CDR2 sequences are SGHDN and FVKESK. V lost 2 bases, J lost 1 base, and 17 bases lay in between. The CDR3 nucleotides are TGTGCCAGCAGCCAATACCGGGGGCGGGAGCGCCAAGAGACCCAGTACTTC. Amino acids: CASSQYRGRERQETQYF.

The table lists this clonotype with a few counts. V usage is TRBV6-1 and J usage is TRBJ1-2; TRBD1 matches 10 bases. This CDR3 has 17 amino acids. Germline-derived CDR1 and CDR2 are MNHNS and SASEGT. V shed 6 bases and J 0 bases; nucleotides not matched to a gene: 10. This chain's CDR3 is CASRTRDRGTTNYGYTF. The CDR3, as DNA: TGTGCCAGCAGGACCCGGGACAGGGGCACCACTAACTATGGCTACACCTTC.

This clonotype has just one count. A read error may produce the germline difference seen at one junction end. V and J are TRBV11-2 and TRBJ1-1; the D is unclear. The CDR3 extends over 12 amino acids. Germline V gene data show CDR1 as SGHAT and CDR2 as FQNNGV. The CDR3 bases are TGTGTCAGCAGCTTAGGGCGGACTGAAGCTTTCTTT. Protein: CVSSLGRTEAFF.

As concerns this clonotype: A much larger clone lies a single base off, so this may be a read error. The chain recombines TRBV4-3 with TRBJ1-1; D not certain. V lost 1 base, J lost 4 bases, and 10 bases lay in between. The CDR3 contains 14 residues. Germline assignment: CDR1 LGHNA and CDR2 YSLEER. The CDR3 is CASSQGLESTEAFF. For the CDR3, the DNA is TGCGCCAGCAGCCAAGGTTTAGAGTCCACTGAAGCTTTCTTT.

This clonotype was counted once. The chain has TRBV20-1 and TRBJ2-5; D remains unclear. The V gene's germline CDR1 is DFQATT and CDR2 SNEGSKA (reference sequence). V lost 6 bases to trimming and J lost 11 bases, with 25 bases between them. The CDR3 contains 14 residues. CDR3 protein: CSASRSSGYNEQYF. CDR3 coding DNA: TGCAGTGCAAGCAGATCGTCTGGGTACAATGAGCAGTACTTC.

This clonotype was seen a single time. Since a much larger clone is just one base distant, this may be a read error. This chain connects TRBV3-1 to TRBJ2-1; the D gene could be TRBD1 or TRBD2 (6 bases each). From germline, CDR1 is LGHDT and CDR2 YNNKEL (reference sequence). V gave up 0 bases and J gave up 7 bases, with 16 bases separating them. The CDR3 contains 16 residues. Here the CDR3 reads CASSQDLRQGRNEQFF. CDR3 DNA sequence: TGTGCCAGCAGCCAAGATCTGCGGCAGGGGAGGAATGAGCAGTTCTTC.

The chain uses TRBV12-3 or TRBV12-4 and TRBJ1-5, with D unclear. This CDR3 region has 14 residues. Trimming pared 7 bases from V and 0 bases from J, leaving 10 bases between. The CDR3 protein is CASTLRVSNQPQHF. The CDR3 region has the DNA TGTGCCAGCACCTTACGGGTTAGCAATCAGCCCCAGCATTTT.

V is TRBV7-8 and J is TRBJ2-2; 9 nucleotides align to TRBD2. Germline CDR1 SGHVS, CDR2 FQNEAQ. J lost 2 bases, V lost 4 bases, and 8 bases had no gene match. The CDR3 covers 17 residues. Here the CDR3 DNA reads TGTGCCAGCAGCTCCTATGGAGCGGGGGGAAACACCGGGGAGCTGTTTTTT. It yields the protein CASSSYGAGGNTGELFF.

This clonotype has more than one count but fewer than ten. V is TRBV12-3 or TRBV12-4 and J is TRBJ2-2; tentatively, D is TRBD2 (5 bases). V was clipped by 10 bases and J by 0 bases, with 21 bases between them. The CDR3 extends over 17 amino acids. The CDR3 sequence: CAIRLPGIGANTGELFF. Here the CDR3 DNA reads TGTGCCATCCGACTCCCGGGAATTGGAGCGAACACCGGGGAGCTGTTTTTT.

This clonotype came up many times. J is TRBJ2-7 and V is TRBV9; 7 bases match TRBD2. J lost 3 bases, V lost 3 bases, and 6 bases had no gene match. This CDR3 contains 14 residues. CDR1 SGDLS and CDR2 YYNGEE come from the germline V gene. The CDR3: CASSATGGIYEQYF. CDR3 DNA sequence: TGTGCCAGCAGCGCGACGGGGGGAATCTACGAGCAGTACTTC.

This clonotype was picked up many times. V gene TRBV9 combines with J gene TRBJ2-1, with a possible D match to TRBD1 (6 bases). Germline CDR1 reads SGDLS; CDR2 reads YYNGEE. V was clipped by 0 bases and J by 4 bases, with 11 bases between them. The CDR3 length is 15 residues. The CDR3 nucleotides read TGTGCCAGCAGCGTAGGTCAGGGGCGTTACAATGAGCAGTTCTTC. Protein product: CASSVGQGRYNEQFF.

The chain couples TRBV6-5 to TRBJ2-7, with TRBD2 as a possible D gene (6 bases). CDR1 and CDR2 from the germline V gene are MNHEY and SVGAGI. The CDR3 extends over 14 amino acids. Trimming stripped 5 bases from V and 3 bases from J, with 14 bases between. The CDR3 bases are TGTGCCAGCAGTCCGCGCGCGGGGAGCTACGAGCAGTACTTC. It codes for CASSPRAGSYEQYF.

This clonotype was detected only once. This may come from a read error, since a much larger clone is one base off. The chain employs TRBV7-9 and TRBJ1-1; 7 bases agree with TRBD1. Germline values: CDR1 SEHNR, CDR2 FQNEAQ (reference sequence). The CDR3 is made up of 13 amino acids. This chain's CDR3 is CANSPGQYTEAFF. The CDR3 bases are TGTGCCAACAGCCCGGGACAGTACACTGAAGCTTTCTTT.

This chain uses TRBV30 with TRBJ1-2; D is possibly TRBD1 (5 bases). This CDR3 comprises 13 residues. Germline V gene data show CDR1 as GTSNPN and CDR2 as SVGIG (reference sequence). Trimming removed 5 bases from V and 4 bases from J, with 14 bases in between. The CDR3 sequence is CAWGTSGGYGYTF. DNA for the CDR3: TGTGCCTGGGGGACCTCCGGCGGCTATGGCTACACCTTC.

As concerns this clonotype: This could be a read error, since a much larger clone is one nucleotide away. The V and J genes are TRBV10-3 and TRBJ1-2; D possibly corresponds to TRBD1 (5 bases). Trimming took 2 bases from V and 5 from J, leaving 12 bases between them. The CDR3 is 14 residues long. The germline V gene encodes CDR1 ENHRY and CDR2 SYGVKD. The CDR3 region has the DNA TGTGCCATCAGTGAGGGGGGTTCGGGTTATGGCTACACCTTC. This translates into CAISEGGSGYGYTF.